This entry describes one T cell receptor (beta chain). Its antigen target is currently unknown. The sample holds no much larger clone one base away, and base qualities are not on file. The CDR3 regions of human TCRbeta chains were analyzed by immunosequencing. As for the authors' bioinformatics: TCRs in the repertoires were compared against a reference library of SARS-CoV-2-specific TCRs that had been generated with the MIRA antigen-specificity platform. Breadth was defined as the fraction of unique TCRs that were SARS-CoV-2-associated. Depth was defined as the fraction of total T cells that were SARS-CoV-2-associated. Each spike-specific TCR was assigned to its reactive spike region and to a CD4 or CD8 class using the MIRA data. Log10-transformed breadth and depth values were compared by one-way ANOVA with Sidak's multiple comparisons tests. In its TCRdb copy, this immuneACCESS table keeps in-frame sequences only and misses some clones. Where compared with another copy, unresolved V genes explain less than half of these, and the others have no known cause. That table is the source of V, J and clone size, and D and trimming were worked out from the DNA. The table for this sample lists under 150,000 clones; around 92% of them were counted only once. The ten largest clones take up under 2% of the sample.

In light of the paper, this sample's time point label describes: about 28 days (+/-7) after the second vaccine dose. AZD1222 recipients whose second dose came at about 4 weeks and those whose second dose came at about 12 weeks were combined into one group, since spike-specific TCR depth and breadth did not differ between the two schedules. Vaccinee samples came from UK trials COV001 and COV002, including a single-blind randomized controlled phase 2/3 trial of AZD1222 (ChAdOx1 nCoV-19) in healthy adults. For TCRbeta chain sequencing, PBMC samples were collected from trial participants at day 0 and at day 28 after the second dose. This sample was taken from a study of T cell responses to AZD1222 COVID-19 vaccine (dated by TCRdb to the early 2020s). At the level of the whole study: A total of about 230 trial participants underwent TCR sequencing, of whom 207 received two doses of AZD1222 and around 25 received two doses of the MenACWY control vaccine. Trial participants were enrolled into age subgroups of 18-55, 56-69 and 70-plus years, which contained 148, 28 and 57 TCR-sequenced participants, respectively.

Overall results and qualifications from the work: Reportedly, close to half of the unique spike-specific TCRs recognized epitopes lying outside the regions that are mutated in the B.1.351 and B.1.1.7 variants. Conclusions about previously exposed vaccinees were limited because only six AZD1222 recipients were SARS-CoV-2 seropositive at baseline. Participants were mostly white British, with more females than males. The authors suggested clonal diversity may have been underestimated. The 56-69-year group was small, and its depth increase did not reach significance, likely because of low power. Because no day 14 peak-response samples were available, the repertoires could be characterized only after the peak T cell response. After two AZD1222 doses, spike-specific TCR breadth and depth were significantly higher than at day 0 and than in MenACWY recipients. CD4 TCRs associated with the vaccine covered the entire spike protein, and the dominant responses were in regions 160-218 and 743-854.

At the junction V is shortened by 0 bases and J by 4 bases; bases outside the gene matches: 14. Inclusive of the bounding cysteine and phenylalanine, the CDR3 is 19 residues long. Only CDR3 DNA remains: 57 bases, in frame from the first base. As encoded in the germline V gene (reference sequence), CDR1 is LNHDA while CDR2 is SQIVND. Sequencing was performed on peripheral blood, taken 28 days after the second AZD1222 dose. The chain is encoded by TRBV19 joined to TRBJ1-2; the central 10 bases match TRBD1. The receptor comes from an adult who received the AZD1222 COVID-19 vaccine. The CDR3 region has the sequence CASSIDGGEGTGVIYGYTF. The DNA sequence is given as TGTGCCAGTAGTATAGATGGCGGCGAAGGGACAGGGGTTATCTATGGCTACACCTTC.